A selection of T cell receptor beta chains follows, all from one sample in a study of blood T cell repertoires in COVID-19. The table came from immunoSEQ multiplex PCR; TCRdb's copy has only in-frame clones and leaves some out. Of about 310,000 clones detected, about 87% appear once; the ten largest clones hold 1% to 1.5%. Sequencing was carried out using peripheral blood. These receptors originate from a man aged 70 or older with acute or convalescent COVID-19. Each CDR3 is given with its conserved first and last residue. A D gene is named only where the DNA matches it firmly. The size of a clone is reported for some rows only, either as once, few or many, or as a class for expanded clones.

clone_size,v_call,d_call,j_call,cdr3_aa,cdr3_nt
.,TRBV3-1/TRBV3-2,TRBD1,TRBJ1-5,CASSQSGQGIGNQPQHF,TGTGCCAGCAGCCAATCGGGACAGGGAATTGGCAATCAGCCCCAGCATTTT
.,TRBV7-2,TRBD1,TRBJ2-3,CASSQRQGTDTQYF,TGTGCCAGCAGCCAGAGACAGGGAACAGATACGCAGTATTTT
.,TRBV19,TRBD2,TRBJ2-3,CASSPGLAATDTQYF,TGTGCCAGTAGTCCGGGACTAGCGGCCACAGATACGCAGTATTTT
.,TRBV5-1,TRBD1,TRBJ2-7,CASSGQGPPYEQYF,TGCGCCAGCAGCGGACAGGGGCCCCCCTACGAGCAGTACTTC
.,TRBV9,.,TRBJ1-1,CASSGPGGRTEAFF,TGTGCCAGCAGCGGGCCCGGGGGGCGGACTGAAGCTTTCTTT
.,TRBV11-2,TRBD2,TRBJ2-3,CASSLTLAGRASTDTQYF,TGTGCCAGCAGCCTCACACTAGCGGGGCGTGCTAGCACAGATACGCAGTATTTT
.,TRBV11-2,.,TRBJ2-7,CASSLDGLSPYERYF,TGTGCCAGCAGCTTAGACGGACTAAGTCCCTACGAGCGGTACTTC
.,TRBV19,.,TRBJ1-5,CASSTRNQPQHF,TGTGCCAGTAGCACCAGAAATCAGCCCCAGCATTTT
.,TRBV5-4,.,TRBJ1-5,CASSTGLNQPQHF,TGTGCCAGCAGTACAGGTCTCAATCAGCCCCAGCATTTT
.,TRBV23-1,.,TRBJ2-7,CASSLNMTGTYEQYF,TGCGCCAGCAGCCTGAACATGACAGGGACTTACGAGCAGTACTTC
.,TRBV4-2,TRBD2,TRBJ2-1,CASSQNSGRAYSNEQFF,TGTGCCAGCAGCCAAAATAGCGGGAGGGCCTATTCGAATGAGCAGTTCTTC
.,TRBV28,TRBD2,TRBJ2-7,CASSLGRVRSYEQYF,TGTGCCAGCAGTTTAGGGAGGGTGAGATCCTACGAGCAGTACTTC
.,TRBV19,.,TRBJ1-2,CASTVQGRIYGYTF,TGTGCCAGTACCGTACAGGGCCGAATCTATGGCTACACCTTC
.,TRBV27,.,TRBJ1-3,CASRGGSGNTIYF,TGTGCCAGCAGAGGGGGATCTGGAAACACCATATATTTT
.,TRBV6-2/TRBV6-3,.,TRBJ1-5,CASSPRPGAGGNQPQHF,TGTGCCAGCAGTCCACGCCCAGGGGCCGGAGGCAATCAGCCCCAGCATTTT
.,TRBV2,.,TRBJ1-5,CASSADGHSNQPQHF,TGTGCCAGCAGTGCGGACGGACATAGCAATCAGCCCCAGCATTTT
.,TRBV11-3,.,TRBJ1-1,CASSFSRGTEAFF,TGTGCCAGCAGCTTTAGTAGGGGCACTGAAGCTTTCTTT
.,TRBV24-1,.,TRBJ1-2,CATSAPTGGNYGYTF,TGTGCCACCAGTGCCCCCACCGGTGGTAACTATGGCTACACCTTC
.,TRBV5-6,.,TRBJ2-3,CASSSYLANTQYF,TGTGCCAGCAGCTCCTATCTAGCGAATACGCAGTATTTT
.,TRBV5-6,.,TRBJ1-2,CASSPPYGTNYGYTF,TGTGCCAGCAGCCCCCCCTACGGGACAAACTATGGCTACACCTTC
.,TRBV28,TRBD1,TRBJ1-1,CASSLPGGEFTEAFF,TGTGCCAGCAGTTTACCAGGGGGCGAATTCACTGAAGCTTTCTTT
.,TRBV3-1/TRBV3-2,.,TRBJ2-3,CASSRYTDTQYF,TGTGCCAGCAGCCGTTACACAGATACGCAGTATTTT
few,TRBV18,TRBD2,TRBJ2-1,CASSPRREYNEQFF,TGTGCCAGCTCGCCCCGGCGGGAGTACAATGAGCAGTTCTTC
.,TRBV15,TRBD1,TRBJ1-2,CATSRDFGQGGYTF,TGTGCCACCAGCAGAGATTTCGGACAGGGAGGCTACACCTTC
.,TRBV5-4,TRBD2,TRBJ2-1,CASSLAGVAGGREQFF,TGTGCCAGCAGCTTGGCCGGGGTAGCGGGGGGGCGTGAGCAGTTCTTC
.,TRBV5-1,TRBD2,TRBJ2-1,CASSARLAGGRRIYNEQFF,TGCGCCAGCAGCGCCCGACTAGCGGGAGGCCGCCGCATCTACAATGAGCAGTTCTTC
.,TRBV6-5,TRBD1,TRBJ2-1,CASSFRQGRDNEQFF,TGTGCCAGCAGTTTCCGACAGGGGCGGGACAATGAGCAGTTCTTC
.,TRBV3-1/TRBV3-2,TRBD1,TRBJ1-5,CASSNQGAGQPQHF,TGTGCCAGCAGCAATCAGGGGGCGGGACAGCCCCAGCATTTT
.,TRBV2,.,TRBJ1-2,CASKAGQGFYGYTF,TGTGCCAGCAAGGCAGGGCAGGGGTTTTATGGCTACACCTTC
.,TRBV29-1,TRBD1,TRBJ2-6,CSVGGQLSGANVLTF,TGCAGCGTTGGGGGACAGCTATCTGGGGCCAACGTCCTGACTTTC
.,TRBV15,TRBD1,TRBJ2-5,CATSRGDRGQETQYF,TGTGCCACCAGCAGGGGAGACAGGGGGCAAGAGACCCAGTACTTC
.,TRBV5-1,.,TRBJ2-2,CASSLGGLNTGELFF,TGCGCCAGCAGCTTAGGGGGTTTAAACACCGGGGAGCTGTTTTTT
.,TRBV7-2,.,TRBJ2-3,CASSFMTSSTDTQYF,TGTGCCAGCAGCTTTATGACTAGTAGCACAGATACGCAGTATTTT
.,TRBV5-1,.,TRBJ1-6,CASSATGLPNSPLHF,TGCGCCAGCAGCGCTACAGGATTACCAAATTCACCCCTCCACTTT
.,TRBV6-4,TRBD1,TRBJ1-2,CASRSWTGHYGYTF,TGTGCCAGCAGGAGCTGGACAGGTCATTATGGCTACACCTTC
.,TRBV9,TRBD1,TRBJ2-2,CASSGARDRDLQIGELFF,TGTGCCAGCAGCGGGGCCCGGGACAGGGACCTCCAGATCGGGGAGCTGTTTTTT
.,TRBV24-1,.,TRBJ2-2,CATSDPKGPTGELFF,TGTGCCACCAGTGACCCGAAGGGGCCAACCGGGGAGCTGTTTTTT
.,TRBV6-2/TRBV6-3,.,TRBJ1-5,CASSTWTGNQPQHF,TGTGCCAGCAGCACCTGGACAGGCAATCAGCCCCAGCATTTT
.,TRBV28,.,TRBJ2-1,CASSSPGSRYNEQFF,TGTGCCAGCAGTTCCCCAGGGTCTCGGTACAATGAGCAGTTCTTC
.,TRBV21-1,.,TRBJ1-4,CASSTRQGLSEKLFF,TGTGCCAGCAGCACCCGACAGGGTTTGAGTGAAAAACTGTTTTTT
.,TRBV19,TRBD1,TRBJ1-4,CASSSWDRRLFF,TGTGCCAGTAGTTCGTGGGACAGGAGACTGTTTTTT
.,TRBV9,.,TRBJ2-2,CASSVQGRTGELFF,TGTGCCAGCAGCGTCCAGGGTAGGACCGGGGAGCTGTTTTTT
.,TRBV28,.,TRBJ1-2,CASSAGGNYGYTF,TGTGCCAGCAGCGCGGGGGGAAACTATGGCTACACCTTC
.,TRBV5-4,TRBD2,TRBJ2-5,CASSWGTSGGAQETQYF,TGTGCCAGCAGCTGGGGGACTAGCGGGGGCGCGCAAGAGACCCAGTACTTC
.,TRBV7-2,TRBD2,TRBJ2-7,CASSLMAGGRGLEQYF,TGTGCCAGCAGCTTAATGGCGGGAGGGAGGGGCCTCGAGCAGTACTTC
.,TRBV28,.,TRBJ1-4,CASSSGLGEKLFF,TGTGCCAGCTCTTCAGGGTTGGGTGAAAAACTGTTTTTT
.,TRBV6-2/TRBV6-3,TRBD1,TRBJ1-5,CASSPHDRGNQPQHF,TGTGCCAGCAGTCCCCACGACAGGGGCAACCAGCCCCAGCATTTT
.,TRBV18,.,TRBJ2-3,CASSSYLAGRGLDTQYF,TGTGCCAGCTCATCATACCTGGCGGGGCGCGGTTTAGATACGCAGTATTTT
.,TRBV28,.,TRBJ1-4,CASSRQGLTNEKLFF,TGTGCCAGCAGTCGTCAGGGTTTGACTAATGAAAAACTGTTTTTT
.,TRBV27,.,TRBJ1-6,CASSSGPADSPLHF,TGTGCCAGCTCCTCAGGGCCGGCGGATTCACCCCTCCACTTT
.,TRBV4-2,TRBD1,TRBJ2-4,CASSQRQGENIQYF,TGTGCCAGCAGCCAAAGACAGGGCGAAAACATTCAGTACTTC
few,TRBV5-1,TRBD1,TRBJ1-1,CASSLQGMNTEAFF,TGCGCCAGCAGCTTACAGGGGATGAACACTGAAGCTTTCTTT